The 9 T cell receptor beta chains given below trace back to one sample, sequenced in a study of long-term antiretroviral therapy in people with HIV. Assay version v3.0 of immunoSEQ was used, and it was run at survey level. Measured with immunoSEQ multiplex PCR; TCRdb has only the in-frame clones, and not every one. The repertoire has approximately 12,000 clones, under 85% of them found once; the top ten carry more than 9%. The sample in question was unsorted PBMCs, obtained 0.8 years before starting antiretroviral therapy. These TCRs come from a woman in her 40s with HIV.

The rearrangement joins TRBV13 to TRBJ2-7; D gene ambiguous. V was clipped by 1 base and J by 0 bases, with 4 bases between them. The length of the CDR3 is 13 residues. Germline assignment: CDR1 PRHDT and CDR2 FYEKMQ (reference sequence). In nucleotides, the CDR3 is TGTGCCAGCAGCTTAGCCGCCTCCTACGAGCAGTACTTC. It specifies CASSLAASYEQYF.

This chain uses TRBV6-1 with TRBJ2-6, with D uncertain. Germline CDR1 and CDR2: MNHNS and SASEGT. Trimming took 6 bases from V and 0 from J, leaving 9 bases between them. The CDR3 covers 15 residues. CDR3 sequence reads: CASSPMYSGANVLTF. The DNA for the CDR3 is TGTGCCAGCAGCCCCATGTACTCTGGGGCCAACGTCCTGACTTTC.

The rearrangement joins TRBV5-4 to TRBJ2-7; 9 bases align to TRBD2. Trimming cost V 5 bases and J 6 bases; bases outside gene matches: 9. The CDR3 covers 14 residues. CDR1 and CDR2 from the germline V gene are SGHNT and YYREEE (reference sequence). The CDR3 region is CASSSGTSLLEQYF. The CDR3 bases are TGTGCCAGCAGTTCCGGGACTAGCCTTCTCGAGCAGTACTTC.

The V gene is TRBV28, the J gene TRBJ2-1; D not resolved. CDR1 is MDHEN and CDR2 is SYDVKM in the germline V gene. The CDR3 loop spans 11 amino acids. V was cut by 1 base and J by 7 bases, with 2 bases left in between. The chain's CDR3 is CASSLSNEQFF. The CDR3, as DNA: TGTGCCAGCAGTTTATCAAATGAGCAGTTCTTC.

This clone is termed medium-sized. This chain's CDR3 is CASSPSVSYEQYF. In DNA, the CDR3 is TGTGCCAGCTCACCATCCGTTTCCTACGAGCAGTACTTC. The J gene is TRBJ2-7, the V gene TRBV18; D is undetermined. Germline values: CDR1 KGHSH, CDR2 LQKENI. V was trimmed by 2 bases and J by 1 base, leaving 6 bases between them. The CDR3 length is 13 residues.

The chain joins TRBV6-1 to TRBJ2-5; D ambiguous. CDR1 is MNHNS, CDR2 SASEGT, per germline. Trimming took off 2 bases at V and 1 base at J, with 14 bases between the two ends. The CDR3 consists of 16 residues. CDR3 amino acids: CASSEIPIPLQETQYF. The CDR3 DNA reads as TGTGCCAGCAGTGAAATCCCAATCCCCCTCCAAGAGACCCAGTACTTC.

A few counts support this clone. The V call is TRBV6-6, the J call TRBJ1-5; D is unresolved. Germline V gene data show CDR1 as MNHNY and CDR2 as SVGAGI (reference sequence). V lost 0 bases, J lost 3 bases, and 6 bases lay in between. The CDR3 contains 14 residues. The CDR3 protein is CASSYSNLNQPQHF. CDR3 nucleotides: TGTGCCAGCAGTTACTCGAATCTCAATCAGCCCCAGCATTTT.

This chain joins TRBV9 and TRBJ2-7, with a weak D call TRBD2 (5 bases). From germline, CDR1 is SGDLS and CDR2 YYNGEE. There are 14 residues in the CDR3. With 4 bases removed from V and 0 bases from J, the gap between germline ends came to 11 bases. CDR3: CASSPTGNSYEQYF. In DNA form, the CDR3 reads TGTGCCAGCAGCCCCACCGGGAACTCCTACGAGCAGTACTTC.

V usage is TRBV27 and J usage is TRBJ2-2; 9 positions match TRBD1. CDR3 length: 16 amino acids. J was trimmed by 6 bases and V by 4 bases; bases with no gene match: 9. Germline-derived CDR1 and CDR2 are MNHEY and SMNVEV (reference sequence). CDR3 DNA: TGTGCCAGCAGTTGGGGGACAGGGTATATGGCCGGGGAGCTGTTTTTT. Translation gives CASSWGTGYMAGELFF.